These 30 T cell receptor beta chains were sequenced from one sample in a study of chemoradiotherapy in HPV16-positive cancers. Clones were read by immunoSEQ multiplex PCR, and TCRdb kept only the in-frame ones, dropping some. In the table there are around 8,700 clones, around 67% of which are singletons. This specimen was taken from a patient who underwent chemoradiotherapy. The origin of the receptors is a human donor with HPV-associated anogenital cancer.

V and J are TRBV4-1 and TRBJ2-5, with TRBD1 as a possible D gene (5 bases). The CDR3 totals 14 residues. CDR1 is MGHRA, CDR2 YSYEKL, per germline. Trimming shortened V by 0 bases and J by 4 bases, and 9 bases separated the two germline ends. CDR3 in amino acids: CASSQDARVETQYF. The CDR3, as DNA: TGCGCCAGCAGCCAAGACGCCAGGGTAGAGACCCAGTACTTC.

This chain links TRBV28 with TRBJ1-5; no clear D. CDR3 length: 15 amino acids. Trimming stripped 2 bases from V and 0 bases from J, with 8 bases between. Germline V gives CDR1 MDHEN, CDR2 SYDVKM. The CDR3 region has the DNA TGTGCCAGCAGTTTAGGGAGAACTAGCAATCAGCCCCAGCATTTT. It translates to CASSLGRTSNQPQHF.

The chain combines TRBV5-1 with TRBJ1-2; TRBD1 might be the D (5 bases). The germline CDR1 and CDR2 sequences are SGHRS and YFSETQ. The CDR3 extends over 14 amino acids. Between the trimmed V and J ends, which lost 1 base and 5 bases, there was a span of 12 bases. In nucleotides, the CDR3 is TGCGCCAGCAGCTTGCCGACAGCCCTTTATGGCTACACCTTC. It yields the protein CASSLPTALYGYTF.

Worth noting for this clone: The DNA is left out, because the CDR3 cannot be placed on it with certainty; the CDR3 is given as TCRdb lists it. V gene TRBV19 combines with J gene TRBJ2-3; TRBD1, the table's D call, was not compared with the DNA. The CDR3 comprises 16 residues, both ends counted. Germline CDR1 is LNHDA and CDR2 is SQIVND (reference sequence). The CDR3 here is CASSILAISSTDTQYF.

CDR3 protein: CATSRDSAVATNEKLFF. CDR3 DNA: TGTGCCACCAGCAGAGATTCCGCAGTTGCAACTAATGAAAAACTGTTTTTT. V gene TRBV15 combines with J gene TRBJ1-4; D gene uncertain. With 0 bases removed from V and 0 bases from J, the gap between germline ends came to 11 bases. The CDR3 has 17 amino acids. Per the germline V gene, CDR1 is LNHNV and CDR2 is YYDKDF (reference sequence).

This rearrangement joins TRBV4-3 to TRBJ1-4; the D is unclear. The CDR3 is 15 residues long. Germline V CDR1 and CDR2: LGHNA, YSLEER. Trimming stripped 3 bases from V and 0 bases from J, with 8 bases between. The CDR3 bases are TGCGCCAGCAGCCAGACCCCTGCAACTAATGAAAAACTGTTTTTT. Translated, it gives CASSQTPATNEKLFF.

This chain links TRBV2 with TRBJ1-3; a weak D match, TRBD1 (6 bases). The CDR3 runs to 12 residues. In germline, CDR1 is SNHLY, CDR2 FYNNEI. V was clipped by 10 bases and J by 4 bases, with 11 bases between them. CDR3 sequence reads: CAKQTGGNTIYF. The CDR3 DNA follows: TGTGCCAAACAGACAGGAGGAAACACCATATATTTT.

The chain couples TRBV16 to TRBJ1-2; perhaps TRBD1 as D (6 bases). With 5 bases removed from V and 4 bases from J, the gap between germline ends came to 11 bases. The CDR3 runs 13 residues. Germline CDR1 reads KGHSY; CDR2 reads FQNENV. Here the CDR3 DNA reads TGTGCCAGCAGCAAGGACAGACTCTATGGCTACACCTTC. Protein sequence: CASSKDRLYGYTF.

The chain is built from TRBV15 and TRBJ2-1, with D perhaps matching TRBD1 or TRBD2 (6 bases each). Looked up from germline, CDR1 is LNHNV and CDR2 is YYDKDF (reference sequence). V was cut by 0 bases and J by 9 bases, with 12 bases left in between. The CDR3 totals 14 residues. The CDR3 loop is CATSRDLGGPEQFF. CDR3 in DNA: TGTGCCACCAGCAGAGATCTGGGGGGCCCTGAGCAGTTCTTC.

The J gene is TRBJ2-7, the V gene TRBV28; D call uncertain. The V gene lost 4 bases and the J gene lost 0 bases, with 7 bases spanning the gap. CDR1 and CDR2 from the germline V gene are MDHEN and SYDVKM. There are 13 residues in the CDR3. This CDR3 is CASSSTSSYEQYF. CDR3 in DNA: TGTGCCAGCAGTTCCACTTCCTCCTACGAGCAGTACTTC.

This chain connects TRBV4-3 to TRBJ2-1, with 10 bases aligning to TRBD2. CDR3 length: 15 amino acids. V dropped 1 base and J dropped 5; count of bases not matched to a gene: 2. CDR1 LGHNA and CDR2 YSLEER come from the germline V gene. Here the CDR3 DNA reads TGCGCCAGCAGCCAAGCCGGGACTAGCGACAATGAGCAGTTCTTC. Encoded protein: CASSQAGTSDNEQFF.

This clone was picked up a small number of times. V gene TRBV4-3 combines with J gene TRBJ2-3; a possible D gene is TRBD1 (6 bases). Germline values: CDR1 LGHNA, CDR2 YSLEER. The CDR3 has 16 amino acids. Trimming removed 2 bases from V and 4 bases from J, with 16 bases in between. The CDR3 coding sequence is TGCGCCAGCAGCCAACGGAACAGGGAAGGCCCAGATACGCAGTATTTT. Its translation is CASSQRNREGPDTQYF.

This CDR3 reads CASRNGLGTTNTGELFF. DNA for the CDR3: TGCGCCAGCAGAAACGGGTTGGGGACAACGAACACCGGGGAGCTGTTTTTT. This rearrangement joins TRBV4-1 to TRBJ2-2, with D possibly TRBD1 on 6 matching bases. The germline V gene encodes CDR1 MGHRA and CDR2 YSYEKL. The CDR3 loop spans 17 amino acids. Trimming removed 6 bases at V and 0 bases at J, with 17 bases between.

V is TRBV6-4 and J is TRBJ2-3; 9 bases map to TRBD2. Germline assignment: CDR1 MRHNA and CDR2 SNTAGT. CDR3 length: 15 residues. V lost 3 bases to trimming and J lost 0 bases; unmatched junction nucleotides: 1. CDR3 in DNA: TGTGCCAGCAGTGATAGCGGGAGTAGCACAGATACGCAGTATTTT. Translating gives CASSDSGSSTDTQYF.

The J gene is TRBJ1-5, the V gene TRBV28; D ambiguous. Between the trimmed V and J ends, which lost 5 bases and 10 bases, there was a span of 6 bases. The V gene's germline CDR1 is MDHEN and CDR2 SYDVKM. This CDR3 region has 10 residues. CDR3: CASSLRPQHF. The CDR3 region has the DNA TGTGCCAGCAGTCTTCGCCCCCAGCATTTT.

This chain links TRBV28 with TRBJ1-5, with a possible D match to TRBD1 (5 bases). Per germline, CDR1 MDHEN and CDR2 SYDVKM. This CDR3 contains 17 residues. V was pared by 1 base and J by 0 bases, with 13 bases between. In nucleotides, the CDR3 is TGTGCCAGCAGTTTATCCCACGTCAGGGTTAGCAATCAGCCCCAGCATTTT. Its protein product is CASSLSHVRVSNQPQHF. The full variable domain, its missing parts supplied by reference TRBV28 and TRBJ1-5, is DVKVTQSSRYLVKRTGEKVFLECVQDMDHENMFWYRQDPGLGLRLIYFSYDVKMKEKGDIPEGYSVSREKKERFSLILESASTNQTSMYLCASSLSHVRVSNQPQHFGDGTRLSIL.

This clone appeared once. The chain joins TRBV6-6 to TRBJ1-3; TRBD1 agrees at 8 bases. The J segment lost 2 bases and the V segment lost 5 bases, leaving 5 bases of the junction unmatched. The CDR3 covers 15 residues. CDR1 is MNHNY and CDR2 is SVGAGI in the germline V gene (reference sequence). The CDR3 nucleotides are TGTGCCAGCAGTCCGACAGGGGCAACTGGAAACACCATATATTTT. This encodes CASSPTGATGNTIYF.

This chain's CDR3 is CASSYGTGREGDGYTF. CDR3 sequence (DNA): TGTGCCAGCAGCTACGGGACAGGGAGGGAGGGCGATGGCTACACCTTC. V is TRBV28 and J is TRBJ1-2; TRBD1 agrees at 9 bases. The ends lost 6 bases at V and 6 bases at J; junction bases unmatched: 14. CDR3 length: 16 residues. CDR1 is MDHEN, CDR2 SYDVKM, per germline.

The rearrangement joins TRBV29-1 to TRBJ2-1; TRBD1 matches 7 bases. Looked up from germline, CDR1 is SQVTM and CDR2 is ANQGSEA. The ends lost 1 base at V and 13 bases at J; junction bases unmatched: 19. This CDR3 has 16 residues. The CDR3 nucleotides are TGCAGCGTTGAAGGAAGTACCGGGACAGATGGGGAAGCCCAGTTCTTC. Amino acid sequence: CSVEGSTGTDGEAQFF.

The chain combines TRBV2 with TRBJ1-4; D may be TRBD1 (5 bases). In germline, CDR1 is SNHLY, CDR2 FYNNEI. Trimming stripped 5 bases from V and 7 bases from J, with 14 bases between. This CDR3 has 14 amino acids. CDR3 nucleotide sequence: TGTGCCAGCAGTTCTTTAGTCCAGGGTGAAAAACTGTTTTTT. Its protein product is CASSSLVQGEKLFF. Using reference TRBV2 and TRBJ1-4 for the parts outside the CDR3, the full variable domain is EPEVTQTPSHQVTQMGQEVILRCVPISNHLYFYWYRQILGQKVEFLVSFYNNEISEKSEIFDDQFSVERPDGSNFTLKIRSTKLEDSAMYFCASSSLVQGEKLFFGSGTQLSVL.

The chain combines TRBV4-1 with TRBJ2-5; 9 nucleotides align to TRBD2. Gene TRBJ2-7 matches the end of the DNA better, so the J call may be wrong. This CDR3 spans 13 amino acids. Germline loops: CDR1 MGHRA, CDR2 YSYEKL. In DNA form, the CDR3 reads TGCGCCAGCAGCCGGACTAGCGATTACGAGCAGTACTTC. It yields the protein CASSRTSDYEQYF.

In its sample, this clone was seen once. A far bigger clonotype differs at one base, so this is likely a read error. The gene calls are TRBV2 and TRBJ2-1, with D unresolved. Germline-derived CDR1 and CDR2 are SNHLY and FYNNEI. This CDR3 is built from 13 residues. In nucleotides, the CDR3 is TGTGCCAGCAGTGAGGAAGCCTACAATGGGCAGTTCTTC. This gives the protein CASSEEAYNGQFF.

The CDR3 bases are TGTGCCAGCAGTGGGACTAGCGGGAGCAATGAGCAGTTCTTC. This encodes CASSGTSGSNEQFF. The rearrangement links TRBV6-4 to TRBJ2-1, with 13 bases fitting TRBD2. V gave up 4 bases and J gave up 6 bases; unmatched junction bases: 0. Germline CDR1 and CDR2: MRHNA and SNTAGT. This CDR3 spans 14 amino acids.

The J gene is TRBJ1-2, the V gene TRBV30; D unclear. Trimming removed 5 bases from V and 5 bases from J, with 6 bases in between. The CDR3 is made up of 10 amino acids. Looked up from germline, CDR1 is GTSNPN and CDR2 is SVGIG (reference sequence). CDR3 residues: CAWQEYGYTF. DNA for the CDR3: TGTGCCTGGCAGGAGTATGGCTACACCTTC.

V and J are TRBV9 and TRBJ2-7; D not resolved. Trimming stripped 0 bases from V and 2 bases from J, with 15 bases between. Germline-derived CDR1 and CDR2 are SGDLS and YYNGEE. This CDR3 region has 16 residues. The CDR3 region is CASSVGSRVSPYEQYF. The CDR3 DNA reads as TGTGCCAGCAGCGTAGGGTCTCGTGTCAGCCCCTACGAGCAGTACTTC.

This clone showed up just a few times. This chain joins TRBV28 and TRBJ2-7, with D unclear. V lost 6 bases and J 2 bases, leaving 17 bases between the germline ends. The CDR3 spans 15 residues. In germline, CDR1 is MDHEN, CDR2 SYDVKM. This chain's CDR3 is CASSSPLSNTYEQYF. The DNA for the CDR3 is TGTGCCAGCAGCAGCCCCCTAAGCAACACCTACGAGCAGTACTTC. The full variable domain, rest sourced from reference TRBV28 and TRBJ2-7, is DVKVTQSSRYLVKRTGEKVFLECVQDMDHENMFWYRQDPGLGLRLIYFSYDVKMKEKGDIPEGYSVSREKKERFSLILESASTNQTSMYLCASSSPLSNTYEQYFGPGTRLTVT.

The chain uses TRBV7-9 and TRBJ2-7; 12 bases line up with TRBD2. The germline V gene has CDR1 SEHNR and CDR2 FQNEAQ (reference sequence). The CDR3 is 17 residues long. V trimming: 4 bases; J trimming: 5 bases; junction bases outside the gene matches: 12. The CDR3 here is CASSSELAGGFGNEQYF. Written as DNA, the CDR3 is TGTGCCAGCAGCTCGGAACTAGCGGGAGGTTTTGGAAACGAGCAGTACTTC.

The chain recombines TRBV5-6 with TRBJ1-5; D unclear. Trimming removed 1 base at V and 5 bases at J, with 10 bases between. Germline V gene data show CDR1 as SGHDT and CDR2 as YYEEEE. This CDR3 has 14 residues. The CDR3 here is CASSLYQAYQPQHF. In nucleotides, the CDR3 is TGTGCCAGCAGCTTGTACCAGGCCTATCAGCCCCAGCATTTT. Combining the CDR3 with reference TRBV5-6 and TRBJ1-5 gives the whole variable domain DAGVTQSPTHLIKTRGQQVTLRCSPKSGHDTVSWYQQALGQGPQFIFQYYEEEERQRGNFPDRFSGHQFPNYSSELNVNALLLGDSALYLCASSLYQAYQPQHFGDGTRLSIL.

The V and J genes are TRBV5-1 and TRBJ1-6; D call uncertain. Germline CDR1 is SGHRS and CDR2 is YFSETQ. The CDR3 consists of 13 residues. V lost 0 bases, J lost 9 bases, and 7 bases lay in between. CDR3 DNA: TGCGCCAGCAGCTTGGCCGGTCGTTCACCCCTCCACTTT. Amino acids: CASSLAGRSPLHF.

The CDR3 loop reads CASSKNQDRGDETQYF. The CDR3 DNA follows: TGTGCCAGCAGCAAAAATCAGGACAGGGGCGACGAGACCCAGTACTTC. The V call is TRBV21-1, the J call TRBJ2-5; the table's D call, TRBD1, was not checked against the DNA. TRBV21-1 is flagged as a pseudogene. CDR3 length equals 16 residues.